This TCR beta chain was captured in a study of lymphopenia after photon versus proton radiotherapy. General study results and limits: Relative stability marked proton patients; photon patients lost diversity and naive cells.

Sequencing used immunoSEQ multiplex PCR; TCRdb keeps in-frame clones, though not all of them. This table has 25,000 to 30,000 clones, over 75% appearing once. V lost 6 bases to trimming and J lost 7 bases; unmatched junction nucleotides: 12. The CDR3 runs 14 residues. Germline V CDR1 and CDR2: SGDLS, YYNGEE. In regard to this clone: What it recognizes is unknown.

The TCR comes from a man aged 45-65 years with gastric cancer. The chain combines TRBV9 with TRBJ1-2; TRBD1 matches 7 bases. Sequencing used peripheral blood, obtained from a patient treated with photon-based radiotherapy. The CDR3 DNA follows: TGTGCCAGCAATCCTGACAGGGCGAGAGGTGGCTACACCTTC. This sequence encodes CASNPDRARGGYTF.